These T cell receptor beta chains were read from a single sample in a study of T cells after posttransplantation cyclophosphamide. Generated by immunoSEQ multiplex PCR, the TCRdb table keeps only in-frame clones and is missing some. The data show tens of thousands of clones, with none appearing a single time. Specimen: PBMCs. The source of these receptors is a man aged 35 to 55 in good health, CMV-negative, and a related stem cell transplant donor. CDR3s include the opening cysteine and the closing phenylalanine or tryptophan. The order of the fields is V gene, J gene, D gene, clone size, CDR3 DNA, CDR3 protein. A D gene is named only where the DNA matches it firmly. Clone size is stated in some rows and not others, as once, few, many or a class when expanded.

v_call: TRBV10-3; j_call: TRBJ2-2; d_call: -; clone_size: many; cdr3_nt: TGTGCCACCAAAGGAGGGGCGAACACCGGGGAGCTGTTTTTT; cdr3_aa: CATKGGANTGELFF
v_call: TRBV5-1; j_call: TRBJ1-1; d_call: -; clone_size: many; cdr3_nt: TGCGCCAGCATGGGGGACGGCGGGGGAAACACTGAAGCTTTCTTT; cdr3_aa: CASMGDGGGNTEAFF
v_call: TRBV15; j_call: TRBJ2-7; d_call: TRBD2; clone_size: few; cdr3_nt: TGTGCCACCAGCAGCGCGGGGGGATCATACGAGCAGTACTTC; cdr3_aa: CATSSAGGSYEQYF
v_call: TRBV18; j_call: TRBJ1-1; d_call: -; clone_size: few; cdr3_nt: TGTGCCAGCTCAACCGGGGGGAACACTGAAGCTTTCTTT; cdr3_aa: CASSTGGNTEAFF
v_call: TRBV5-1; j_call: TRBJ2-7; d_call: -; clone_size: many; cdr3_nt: TGCGCCAGCAGCTTAGGGGAACCCACCTACGAGCAGTACTTC; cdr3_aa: CASSLGEPTYEQYF
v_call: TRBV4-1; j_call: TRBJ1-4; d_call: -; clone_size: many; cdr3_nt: TGCGCCAGCAGACCCGAGGGGGTGGGGTTCACTAATGAAAAACTGTTTTTT; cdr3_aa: CASRPEGVGFTNEKLFF
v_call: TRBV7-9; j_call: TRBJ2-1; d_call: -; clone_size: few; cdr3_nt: TGCCTCGGGGCAGGGCCTTGGGGGGATGAGCAGTTCTTC; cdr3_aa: CLGAGPWGDEQFF
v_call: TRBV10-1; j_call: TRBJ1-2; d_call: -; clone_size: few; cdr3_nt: TGCGCCAGCACCCCCCCCCAAGTGGGACATAACTATGGCTACACCTTC; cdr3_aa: CASTPPQVGHNYGYTF
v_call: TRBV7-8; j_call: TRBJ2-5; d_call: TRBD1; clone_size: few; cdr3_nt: TGTGCCAGCAGCTTAGGCAGAGGACAGGGCCAGACCCAGTACTTC; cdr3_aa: CASSLGRGQGQTQYF
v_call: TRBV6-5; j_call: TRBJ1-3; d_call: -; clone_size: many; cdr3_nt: TGTGCCAGCAGTTACTCGCTAAGTAGTGGAAACACCATATATTTT; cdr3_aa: CASSYSLSSGNTIYF
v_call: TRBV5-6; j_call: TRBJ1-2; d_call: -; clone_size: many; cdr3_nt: TGTGCCAGCAGCTTGAACAGAATGAACTATGGCTACACCTTC; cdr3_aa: CASSLNRMNYGYTF
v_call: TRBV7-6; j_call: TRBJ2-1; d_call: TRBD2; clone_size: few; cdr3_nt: TGTGCCAGCAGCTTAGGCGGGGGTAGCGGGATCAATGAGCAGTTCTTC; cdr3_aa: CASSLGGGSGINEQFF
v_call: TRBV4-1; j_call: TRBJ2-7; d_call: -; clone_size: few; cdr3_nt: TGCGCCAGCAGCCAAGAAGTAGCCTACGAGCAGTACTTC; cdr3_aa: CASSQEVAYEQYF
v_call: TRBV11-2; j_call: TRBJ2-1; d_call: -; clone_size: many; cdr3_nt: TGTGCCAGCACCAAGGACTTAGCGAGTTTCGATGAGCAGTTCTTC; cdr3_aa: CASTKDLASFDEQFF
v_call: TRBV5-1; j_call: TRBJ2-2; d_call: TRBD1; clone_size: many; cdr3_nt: TGCGCCAGCAGCCACCGTAGGACAGGGGACTGGGAGCTGTTTTTT; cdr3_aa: CASSHRRTGDWELFF
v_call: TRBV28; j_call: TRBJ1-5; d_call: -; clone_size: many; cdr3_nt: TGTGCCACCATACCCAGCGGGGAGGAGCCCCAGCATTTT; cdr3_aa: CATIPSGEEPQHF
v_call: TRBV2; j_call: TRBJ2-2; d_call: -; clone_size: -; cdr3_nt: TGTGCCAGCATGCTAGGGGGCACCGGGGAGCTGTTTTTT; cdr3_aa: CASMLGGTGELFF
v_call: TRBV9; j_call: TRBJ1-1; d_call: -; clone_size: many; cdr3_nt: TGTGCCAGCAGCGTTTCCCCGGGACAGAACACTGAAGCTTTCTTT; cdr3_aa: CASSVSPGQNTEAFF
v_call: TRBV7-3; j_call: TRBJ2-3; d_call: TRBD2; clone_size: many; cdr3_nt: TGTGCCAGCAGCTCTAGCGGGGGACTCCTAGATACGCAGTATTTT; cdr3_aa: CASSSSGGLLDTQYF
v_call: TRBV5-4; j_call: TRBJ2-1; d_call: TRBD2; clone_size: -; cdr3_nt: TGTGCCAGCAGCTTGGGACTAGCGGGGGGCCCCAATGAGCAGTTCTTC; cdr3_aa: CASSLGLAGGPNEQFF
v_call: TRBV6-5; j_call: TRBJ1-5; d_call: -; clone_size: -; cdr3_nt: TGTGCCAGCAGTAGCGGGACACGATATCAGCCCCAGCATTTT; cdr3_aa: CASSSGTRYQPQHF
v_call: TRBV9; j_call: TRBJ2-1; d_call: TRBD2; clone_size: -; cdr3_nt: TGTGCCAGCAGCGGAACTAGCGGGGGACCACCCAATGAGCAGTTCTTC; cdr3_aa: CASSGTSGGPPNEQFF
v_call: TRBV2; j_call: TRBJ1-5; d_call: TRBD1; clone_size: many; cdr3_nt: TGTGCCAGCAGTGTTCCGAAGGGGGCGGGTAGCAATCAGCCCCAGCATTTT; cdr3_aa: CASSVPKGAGSNQPQHF
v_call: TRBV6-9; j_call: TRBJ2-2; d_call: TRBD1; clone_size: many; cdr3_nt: TGTGCCAGCACCCCAGGGGGACCGAACACCGGGGAGCTGTTTTTT; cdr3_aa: CASTPGGPNTGELFF
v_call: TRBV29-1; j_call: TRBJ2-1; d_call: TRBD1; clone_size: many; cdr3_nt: TGCAGCGTTGTTACAGGGGTTAATCCCTTCTTC; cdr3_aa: CSVVTGVNPFF
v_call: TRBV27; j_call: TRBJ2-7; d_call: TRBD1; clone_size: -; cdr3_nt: TGTGCCAGCAGTTTATCCGGACAGGGGCCAACGACCTACGAGCAGTACTTC; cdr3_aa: CASSLSGQGPTTYEQYF
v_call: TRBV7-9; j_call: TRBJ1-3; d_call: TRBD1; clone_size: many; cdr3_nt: TGTGCCAGCAGGGGGGGACAGCTACATTTT; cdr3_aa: CASRGGQLHF
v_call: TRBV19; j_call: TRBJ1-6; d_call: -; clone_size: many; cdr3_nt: TGTGCCAGTAGGCCCAGGGGAGCTGAAGATTCACCCCTCCACTTT; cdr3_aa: CASRPRGAEDSPLHF